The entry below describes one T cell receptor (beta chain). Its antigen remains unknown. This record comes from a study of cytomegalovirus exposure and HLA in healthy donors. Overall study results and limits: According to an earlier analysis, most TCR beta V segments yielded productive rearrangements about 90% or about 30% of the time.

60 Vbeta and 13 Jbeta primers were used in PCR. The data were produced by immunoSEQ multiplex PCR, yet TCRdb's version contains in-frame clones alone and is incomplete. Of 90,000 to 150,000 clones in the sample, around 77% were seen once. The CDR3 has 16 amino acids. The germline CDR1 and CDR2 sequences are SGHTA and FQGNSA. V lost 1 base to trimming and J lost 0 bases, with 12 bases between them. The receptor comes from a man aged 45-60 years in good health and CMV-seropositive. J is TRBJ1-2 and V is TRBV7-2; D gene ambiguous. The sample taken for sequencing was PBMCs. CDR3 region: CASSLVGSSTNYGYTF. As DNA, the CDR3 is TGTGCCAGCAGCTTAGTCGGGAGTTCTACTAACTATGGCTACACCTTC.